This TCR beta chain stems from a study of blood T cell repertoires in COVID-19. The protocol was immunoSEQ multiplex PCR, while the TCRdb copy is restricted to in-frame clones and leaves out a portion. The sample lists some 340,000 clones; 90% to 95% were seen once. Each participant's cohort was designated according to participant-reported clinical history. A case of COVID-19 had been met by exposed participants within 2 weeks before study entry. Germline V CDR1 and CDR2: SGHTA, FQGNSA. J gave up 10 bases and V 5 bases, and 14 bases lay outside the gene matches. CDR3 length equals 15 residues. The specimen was PBMCs or T cells enriched from blood (not recorded which). The clonotype originates from a woman aged 25 to 39 who had been exposed to COVID-19. The rearrangement uses TRBV7-2 and TRBJ2-5, with 9 bases lining up with TRBD1. In DNA form, the CDR3 reads TGTGCCAGCAGCCATAGAACAGGGGGCGCGTATGACCAGTACTTC. Its protein is CASSHRTGGAYDQYF.